The 26 T cell receptor beta chains listed next were all sequenced from one sample in a study of sequential checkpoint blockade in melanoma. The data were produced by immunoSEQ multiplex PCR, yet TCRdb's version contains in-frame clones alone and is incomplete. The data show more than 35,000 clones, with about 88% seen just once and 9.5% to 15% held by the top ten. As to treatment: randomized to nivolumab then ipilimumab (arm A) or the reverse (arm B). Sequenced here: CD8+ T cells sorted from blood (inferred from file names), sampled from a patient given nivolumab and ipilimumab in sequence. These receptors were taken from a human donor with melanoma.

This clone appeared once. V is TRBV5-4 and J is TRBJ1-5, with 7 nucleotides matching TRBD1. The J call may be wrong; the DNA end is better matched by TRBJ2-3. Looked up from germline, CDR1 is SGHNT and CDR2 is YYREEE (reference sequence). The CDR3 sequence is 15 residues long. The chain's CDR3 is CASSLGPETGQPQYF. The CDR3 nucleotides read TGTGCCAGCAGCTTGGGTCCGGAGACGGGACAGCCCCAGTATTTT.

The chain carries TRBV19 and TRBJ1-2; D perhaps matches TRBD1 (5 bases). V lost 4 bases to trimming and J lost 8 bases, with 11 bases between them. The CDR3 spans 12 residues. Per the germline V gene, CDR1 is LNHDA and CDR2 is SQIVND (reference sequence). CDR3 amino acids: CASSTGFLGYTF. CDR3 DNA: TGTGCCAGTAGTACAGGGTTTTTGGGCTACACCTTC.

V usage is TRBV7-9 and J usage is TRBJ2-7; no clear D. Trimming removed 3 bases from V and 6 bases from J, with 6 bases in between. Germline CDR1 SEHNR, CDR2 FQNEAQ (reference sequence). This CDR3 has 11 residues. The CDR3 DNA reads TGTGCCAGCAGCTTTTCGAGCGAGCAGTACTTC. It translates to CASSFSSEQYF.

The J gene is TRBJ2-1, the V gene TRBV14, with 11 bases lining up with TRBD2. Germline V gene sequence: CDR1 SGHDN, CDR2 FVKESK. J lost 16 bases, V lost 4 bases, and 15 bases had no gene match. The CDR3 runs 15 residues. This chain's CDR3 is CASSPRLAGHLGGFF. For the CDR3, the DNA is TGTGCCAGCAGCCCCCGACTAGCGGGACACTTAGGGGGATTCTTC.

The V gene is TRBV7-9, the J gene TRBJ1-1; D possibly corresponds to TRBD1 (5 bases). CDR3 length equals 15 residues. The germline gives CDR1 SEHNR, CDR2 FQNEAQ (reference sequence). The V end lost 1 base, the J end lost 1 base, and 10 bases lay between the germline ends. This CDR3 reads CASSLGTGQNTEAFF. The CDR3 DNA follows: TGTGCCAGCAGCTTAGGAACAGGACAGAACACTGAAGCTTTCTTT.

In this sample, this clone turned up once. The V gene is TRBV4-1, the J gene TRBJ2-1, with TRBD2 identical over 8 bases. Germline-derived CDR1 and CDR2 are MGHRA and YSYEKL. J gave up 4 bases and V 1 base, and 6 bases lay outside the gene matches. This CDR3 is built from 16 residues. The CDR3 region is CASSQVVGRGYNEQFF. The CDR3 region has the DNA TGCGCCAGCAGCCAAGTCGTCGGGAGGGGGTACAATGAGCAGTTCTTC.

This CDR3 is CAWTLTGSNYGYTF. The CDR3 bases are TGTGCCTGGACCCTGACAGGGTCGAACTATGGCTACACCTTC. V usage is TRBV30 and J usage is TRBJ1-2; 7 bases are a match to TRBD1. This CDR3 has 14 residues. CDR1 is GTSNPN, CDR2 SVGIG, per germline (reference sequence). V shed 4 bases and J 2 bases; nucleotides not matched to a gene: 7.

The rearrangement links TRBV15 to TRBJ2-4, with D perhaps TRBD1 (5 bases). The V gene lost 0 bases and the J gene lost 5 bases, with 14 bases spanning the gap. The CDR3 is 16 amino acids. Germline V gives CDR1 LNHNV, CDR2 YYDKDF (reference sequence). The CDR3 reads CATSRDRGRAENIQYF. CDR3 coding DNA: TGTGCCACCAGCAGAGATAGGGGCAGGGCAGAAAACATTCAGTACTTC.

This chain links TRBV5-4 with TRBJ2-1; maybe TRBD2 (5 bases). The CDR3 is 12 residues long. Trimming removed 4 bases from V and 10 bases from J, with 12 bases in between. From germline, CDR1 is SGHNT and CDR2 YYREEE (reference sequence). CDR3 in DNA: TGTGCCAGCAGCCTGCGTGGAGGCGAGCAGTTCTTC. It translates to CASSLRGGEQFF.

The gene calls are TRBV27 and TRBJ2-7; 8 bases are a match to TRBD1. Trimming removed 5 bases from V and 3 bases from J; junction bases left unmatched: 6. The CDR3 is 14 residues long. CDR1 and CDR2 from the germline V gene are MNHEY and SMNVEV (reference sequence). The CDR3 bases are TGTGCCAGCAGTAGCCGGGACAGGCTCTACGAGCAGTACTTC. This encodes CASSSRDRLYEQYF.

The chain links TRBV7-3 to TRBJ2-6; 12 positions match TRBD1. V lost 5 bases to trimming and J lost 1 base; unmatched junction nucleotides: 6. Germline CDR1 is SGHTA and CDR2 is FQGTGA. The CDR3 consists of 18 residues. CDR3 protein: CASSLGTGGLSGANVLTF. CDR3 DNA sequence: TGTGCCAGCAGCCTCGGGACAGGGGGCCTATCTGGGGCCAACGTCCTGACTTTC.

The chain is built from TRBV28 and TRBJ2-3; 8 bases map to TRBD2. With V trimmed by 4 bases and J by 1 base, 10 bases remained unmatched. Germline values: CDR1 MDHEN, CDR2 SYDVKM. This CDR3 spans 17 amino acids. Here the CDR3 reads CASSSASGPSGTDTQYF. The DNA of the CDR3 is TGTGCCAGCAGTTCTGCTAGCGGGCCTTCTGGCACAGATACGCAGTATTTT.

The chain links TRBV6-5 to TRBJ2-7; 10 nucleotides match TRBD1. The V segment lost 5 bases and the J segment 2 bases; nucleotides outside the gene matches: 6. This CDR3 has 15 amino acids. Germline V lookup: CDR1 MNHEY, CDR2 SVGAGI. CDR3 loop: CASSTGQGVAYEQYF. The DNA for the CDR3 is TGTGCCAGCAGTACCGGACAGGGGGTTGCCTACGAGCAGTACTTC.

J is TRBJ2-1 and V is TRBV4-1; a possible D gene is TRBD1 (5 bases). The germline V gene encodes CDR1 MGHRA and CDR2 YSYEKL. V lost 4 bases to trimming and J lost 0 bases, with 16 bases between them. This CDR3 is built from 17 residues. In DNA, the CDR3 is TGCGCCAGCAGCCCGGTGACAGCGAAAAGCTCCTACAATGAGCAGTTCTTC. Its translation: CASSPVTAKSSYNEQFF.

The V call is TRBV7-9, the J call TRBJ2-1, with D maybe TRBD2 (5 bases). The CDR3 contains 14 residues. CDR1 is SEHNR and CDR2 is FQNEAQ in the germline V gene (reference sequence). The V end was cut by 2 bases, the J end by 8 bases, with 13 bases between. In nucleotides, the CDR3 is TGTGCCAGCAGCTTATATGCTAGCACCGATGAGCAGTTCTTC. The encoded protein is CASSLYASTDEQFF.

Concerning this clone: This specimen includes other DNA sequences encoding the same CDR3. CDR3 coding DNA: TGCGCCAGCAGCCAAGCTCGAACAGAGAACACTGAAGCTTTCTTT. Encoded protein: CASSQARTENTEAFF. The chain is built from TRBV4-3 and TRBJ1-1; no reliable D call. The germline CDR1 and CDR2 sequences are LGHNA and YSLEER. The CDR3 sequence is 15 residues long. With 1 base removed from V and 1 base from J, the gap between germline ends came to 10 bases.

The rearrangement joins TRBV27 to TRBJ2-1; 7 nucleotides line up with TRBD2. Germline CDR1 MNHEY, CDR2 SMNVEV (reference sequence). V shed 5 bases and J 9 bases; nucleotides not matched to a gene: 7. This CDR3 is built from 13 residues. CDR3 sequence (DNA): TGTGCCAGCAGTGGACTAGGGTTGGGTGAGCAGTTCTTC. Its translation: CASSGLGLGEQFF.

V usage is TRBV28 and J usage is TRBJ2-3, with TRBD2 identical over 7 bases. Germline CDR1 reads MDHEN; CDR2 reads SYDVKM. V gave up 3 bases and J gave up 2 bases; unmatched junction bases: 26. The CDR3 totals 22 residues. This CDR3 is CASSFFFSAGGSAGSATDTQYF. The CDR3 nucleotides are TGTGCCAGCAGTTTTTTCTTCTCCGCGGGCGGGAGCGCAGGCTCTGCCACAGATACGCAGTATTTT.

The chain links TRBV7-3 to TRBJ2-2; D ambiguous. Germline V gene data show CDR1 as SGHTA and CDR2 as FQGTGA. The CDR3 has 15 amino acids. V lost 6 bases to trimming and J lost 0 bases, with 11 bases between them. The CDR3 DNA sequence: TGTGCCAGCAGGCCCGGGTCGGCGAACACCGGGGAGCTGTTTTTT. Protein product: CASRPGSANTGELFF.

The rearrangement joins TRBV5-1 to TRBJ2-1; 8 bases are shared with TRBD1. The CDR3 runs 17 residues. V was pared by 1 base and J by 1 base, with 7 bases of the junction left unmatched. CDR1 SGHRS and CDR2 YFSETQ come from the germline V gene. The CDR3 region is CASSLFSGQGSYNEQFF. CDR3 in DNA: TGCGCCAGCAGCTTGTTTTCCGGACAGGGTTCCTACAATGAGCAGTTCTTC.

The rearrangement uses TRBV7-3 and TRBJ2-1, with TRBD2 identical over 9 bases. The CDR3 contains 16 residues. Germline CDR1 reads SGHTA; CDR2 reads FQGTGA. With 2 bases clipped from V and 3 bases from J, the junction kept 5 bases outside the gene matches. CDR3 in DNA: TGTGCCAGCAGCTTACGGCGGGAGGGCCTCTACAATGAGCAGTTCTTC. Translation gives CASSLRREGLYNEQFF. Supplemented by reference TRBV7-3 and TRBJ2-1, the full variable domain reads GAGVSQTPSNKVTEKGKYVELRCDPISGHTALYWYRQSLGQGPEFLIYFQGTGAADDSGLPNDRFFAVRPEGSVSTLKIQRTERGDSAVYLCASSLRREGLYNEQFFGPGTRLTVL.

This chain's CDR3 is CASSLRGAGETQYF. In nucleotides, the CDR3 is TGTGCCAGCAGTTTACGGGGGGCAGGGGAGACCCAGTACTTC. This sequence joins TRBV27 and TRBJ2-5; a possible D gene is TRBD2 (7 bases). V lost 2 bases to trimming and J lost 5 bases, with 12 bases between them. The CDR3 spans 14 residues. Germline assignment: CDR1 MNHEY and CDR2 SMNVEV (reference sequence).

The chain is built from TRBV7-3 and TRBJ1-1, with D possibly being TRBD1 (6 bases). The ends were cut back, 4 bases at V and 4 bases at J, with 13 bases in the middle. CDR3 length equals 14 residues. CDR1 SGHTA and CDR2 FQGTGA come from the germline V gene. For the CDR3, the DNA is TGTGCCAGCAGCTCCCAGGGGTCGGGCACTGAAGCTTTCTTT. This sequence encodes CASSSQGSGTEAFF.

V usage is TRBV5-5 and J usage is TRBJ2-7; 7 bases line up with TRBD2. The V segment lost 4 bases and the J segment 3 bases; nucleotides outside the gene matches: 7. Germline values: CDR1 SGHKS, CDR2 YYEKEE (reference sequence). The CDR3 length is 14 residues. The CDR3 loop reads CASSRLAGDYEQYF. CDR3 nucleotide sequence: TGTGCCAGCAGCCGACTCGCGGGAGACTACGAGCAGTACTTC.

In its sample, this clone was seen once. The V call is TRBV7-9, the J call TRBJ2-1, with 12 bases aligning to TRBD2. This CDR3 has 18 amino acids. The V and J ends lost 1 base and 8 bases, in that order; junction bases with no gene match: 12. Germline V CDR1 and CDR2: SEHNR, FQNEAQ (reference sequence). Written as DNA, the CDR3 is TGTGCCAGCAGCTTAGTGATCGGGCTAGCGGGAGGGCCCTATGAGCAGTTCTTC. It is translated as CASSLVIGLAGGPYEQFF.

V gene TRBV7-6 combines with J gene TRBJ2-6; 9 bases map to TRBD2. Germline assignment: CDR1 SGHVS and CDR2 FNYEAQ. CDR3 size: 20 residues. With V trimmed by 2 bases and J by 0 bases, 11 bases remained unmatched. The CDR3 sequence: CASSLRLVLAGNSGANVLTF. Written as DNA, the CDR3 is TGTGCCAGCAGCTTACGTTTGGTGCTAGCGGGAAACTCTGGGGCCAACGTCCTGACTTTC.